This T cell receptor beta chain was identified in a study of T cells of healthy individuals. Each CDR3 protein gets one entry after TCRdb re-called the 5' RACE reads with MiXCR. Of 90,000 to 100,000 distinct CDR3 sequences listed, around 17% were seen once; the top ten hold about 6.2%. This clonotype showed up many times. The sequence was collected from a human donor in good health.

The CDR3 loop is CASSIYPLEQYF. The DNA for the CDR3 is TGTGCCAGCTCTATTTACCCCCTCGAGCAGTACTTC. The chain employs TRBV12-3 or TRBV12-4 and TRBJ2-7; D is unclear. This CDR3 spans 12 amino acids. V lost 8 bases, J lost 6 bases, and 14 bases lay in between.